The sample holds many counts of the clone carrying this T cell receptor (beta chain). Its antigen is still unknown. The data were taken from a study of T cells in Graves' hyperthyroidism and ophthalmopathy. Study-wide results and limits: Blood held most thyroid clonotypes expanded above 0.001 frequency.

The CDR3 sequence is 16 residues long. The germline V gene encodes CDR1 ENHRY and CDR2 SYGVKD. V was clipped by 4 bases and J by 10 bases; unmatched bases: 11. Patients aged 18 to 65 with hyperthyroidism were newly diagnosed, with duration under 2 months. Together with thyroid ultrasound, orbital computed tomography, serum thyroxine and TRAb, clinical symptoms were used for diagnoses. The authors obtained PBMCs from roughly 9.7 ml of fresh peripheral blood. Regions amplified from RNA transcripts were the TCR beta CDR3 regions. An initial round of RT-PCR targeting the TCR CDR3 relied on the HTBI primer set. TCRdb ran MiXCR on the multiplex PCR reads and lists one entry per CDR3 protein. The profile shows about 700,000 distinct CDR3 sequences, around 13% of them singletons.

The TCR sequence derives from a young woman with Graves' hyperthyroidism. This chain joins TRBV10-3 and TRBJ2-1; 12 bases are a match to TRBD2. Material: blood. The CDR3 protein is CAISVLAGGVVGEQFF. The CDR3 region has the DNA TGTGCCATCAGTGTCCTAGCGGGAGGGGTAGTAGGAGAGCAGTTCTTC.